This T cell receptor (beta chain) was captured by sequencing in a study of T cells in Graves' hyperthyroidism and ophthalmopathy (dated by TCRdb to the late 2010s). Regarding the study in general: Peripheral blood samples were taken at initial diagnosis, before any treatment was given. To identify distinguishing TCR V-J signatures, a discovery cohort of 100 or so patients was used, comprising 40 to 45 with Graves' ophthalmopathy and under 60 with stable Graves' hyperthyroidism. An independent validation cohort of fewer than 20 hyperthyroidism patients and about 16 patients who later progressed to ophthalmopathy tested prospective prediction of ophthalmopathy. The 85 to 100 discovery patients were randomly split 7:3 into training and test sets. The study also compared thyroid tissue and blood T-cell repertoires from 5 to 7 Graves' hyperthyroidism patients. After sampling, hyperthyroidism patients received methimazole starting at 30 mg daily, and ophthalmopathy patients received high-dose intravenous methylprednisolone. TCR Vbeta CDR3 sequencing of 120 to 150 peripheral blood samples (43 ophthalmopathy, roughly 72 hyperthyroidism and roughly 17 progressor patients) is reported in the paper. General study outcomes and caveats: Sample size was not statistically predetermined, and blinding of investigators to group allocation was not performed. Ophthalmopathy was separated from stable hyperthyroidism by a 13 V-J signature model, with around 90% sensitivity and about 84% specificity obtained in cross-validation and 80%/75% obtained in testing. During validation, the model predicted progression to ophthalmopathy a median of about 5.9 months ahead of onset, with almost 71% sensitivity and 72% to 80% specificity. Most expanded thyroid clonotypes (frequency above 0.001) were also detected in blood, suggesting blood repertoires may reflect thyroid immune responses.

As concerns this clonotype: Its antigen is still unknown. Within one base of it there is no much larger clone, and no base qualities were kept.

The germline V gene supplies CDR1 SGHVS and CDR2 FNYEAQ. From its cysteine to its phenylalanine, the CDR3 spans 18 amino acids. This entry keeps only the CDR3 DNA: 54 bases, framed from base 1. The germline V end is reduced by 0 bases and the J end by 2 bases; junction bases left unmatched: 7. TCR beta CDR3 regions were amplified from RNA transcripts. The TCR CDR3 was subjected to a first round of RT-PCR using the HTBI primer set and the Qiagen OneStep RT-PCR kit. Libraries were constructed in a second round of multiplex PCR, after which size selection and purification were performed. The libraries were sequenced on an Illumina HiSeq2000 using paired-end 100 bp reads. On the authors' methods: Raw data were processed with SOAPnuke, discarding reads with adapters, uncalled bases, mean Phred below 15, or no exact constant-primer or identifier match. COPE v1.2.5 was used to merge the high-quality paired reads, and each unique nucleotide sequence was defined as a clonotype. MiTCR v1.1 was used to align clonotypes to the IMGT TRBV, TRBD and TRBJ reference segments. The analysis included only V-J combinations with a frequency above 0.0001, which together covered 99% to 99.2% of the repertoires. A TCS score was defined as the ratio between F50 (clonal expansion) and ExV (chaos), using BLOSUM62-based TCRdist between CDR3 peptides within each V-J. Welch's t-statistics and random forest reduced roughly 530 V-J features to about 12, which were used in a naive Bayes classifier (R e1071). Clones were called with MiXCR by TCRdb after fastp trimmed the public reads at Q25, and only in-frame beta chains were retained. Rows merge per CDR3 protein into single entries with the most common DNA and genes. The authors' filters were not applied to this entry. The table for this sample lists a few hundred thousand distinct CDR3 sequences; about 18% of them were counted only once. The top ten clones comprise about 50% of the sample.

Ophthalmopathy patients had moderately to severely active disease, Clinical Activity Score of at least 3, NOSPECS grade of at least 4, and duration under 3 months. Any patient with an uncontrolled infection, another autoimmune disease, pregnancy or lactation was excluded. Diagnoses were based on clinical symptoms, serum thyroxine and TRAb, thyroid ultrasound and orbital computed tomography. PBMCs were isolated from more than 8 ml of fresh peripheral blood by Ficoll-Paque density gradient centrifugation. Trizol reagent was used to extract total RNA, and RNA quality was then checked on an Agilent 2100 Bioanalyzer.

The chain joins TRBV7-6 to TRBJ1-3, and 10 junctional nucleotides match TRBD1. The source of this sequence is a woman aged 60-75 years with Graves' ophthalmopathy. Specimen: blood. CDR3 reads: CASSLAGTGAPPGNTIYF. The DNA sequence is given as TGTGCCAGCAGCTTAGCCGGGACAGGGGCCCCACCTGGAAACACCATATATTTT.